This passage covers 8 T cell receptor beta chains from one sample sequenced in a study of T-cell memory formation after mild COVID-19. MiXCR was run by TCRdb on the 5' RACE reads, yielding one entry per CDR3 protein. This table holds 550,000 to 700,000 distinct CDR3 sequences, roughly 18% found once. Sequenced: PBMCs or a T cell subset sorted from them (not recorded which). Receptor source: an adult woman who had mild COVID-19 (a few samples of this study predate the infection). Cell type and time point are not known.

This clonotype was picked up a small number of times. One junction end does not reproduce the germline sequence, and a read error may be involved. This chain connects TRBV4-3 to TRBJ2-1; the D is unclear. Germline assignment: CDR1 LGHNA and CDR2 YSLEER. The CDR3 loop spans 14 amino acids. CDR3: CASSQGYLYDEQFF. DNA for the CDR3: TGCGCCAGCAGCCAGGGCTACCTCTACGATGAGCAGTTCTTC.

CDR3 bases: TGTGCCAGCAGGAGGACGGACGCTGAAGCTTTCTTT. Its translation is CASRRTDAEAFF. The chain uses TRBV12-3 or TRBV12-4 and TRBJ1-1; D is uncertain. The V end lost 6 bases, the J end lost 6 bases, and 11 bases lay between the germline ends. The CDR3 contains 12 residues.

This chain joins TRBV11-2 and TRBJ1-2; D unresolved. The CDR3 sequence is 14 residues long. The germline V and J ends were trimmed by 5 bases and 7 bases, with 17 bases remaining between them. The V gene's germline CDR1 is SGHAT and CDR2 FQNNGV. CDR3 nucleotides: TGTGCCAGCAGCCGAGTGGGTACAAGGACTGGCTACACCTTC. It is translated as CASSRVGTRTGYTF.

This clonotype has more than one count but fewer than ten. The V and J genes are TRBV5-1 and TRBJ2-7, with 7 bases that match TRBD1. This CDR3 comprises 13 residues. V was pared by 8 bases and J by 0 bases, with 5 bases of the junction left unmatched. Germline values: CDR1 SGHRS, CDR2 YFSETQ. Here the CDR3 reads CASGQELSYEQYF. CDR3 sequence (DNA): TGCGCCAGTGGACAGGAGCTCTCCTACGAGCAGTACTTC. The whole variable domain, filled in from reference TRBV5-1 and TRBJ2-7, reads KAGVTQTPRYLIKTRGQQVTLSCSPISGHRSVSWYQQTPGQGLQFLFEYFSETQRNKGNFPGRFSGRQFSNSRSEMNVSTLELGDSALYLCASGQELSYEQYFGPGTRLTVT.

The rearrangement uses TRBV6-2 or TRBV6-3 and TRBJ1-5; 8 nucleotides match TRBD1. The CDR3 runs to 17 residues. V lost 6 bases to trimming and J lost 2 bases; unmatched junction nucleotides: 12. Per the germline V gene, CDR1 is MNHEY and CDR2 is SVGEGT. Written as DNA, the CDR3 is TGTGCCAGCAGACCAGGGGGCGCCCCTTCGGGCAATCAGCCCCAGCATTTT. This gives the protein CASRPGGAPSGNQPQHF.

This clonotype was recorded a few times. V and J are TRBV7-9 and TRBJ2-3; the D gene is possibly TRBD1 (6 bases). Trimming removed 1 base from V and 5 bases from J, with 10 bases in between. The CDR3 consists of 14 residues. Germline CDR1 and CDR2: SEHNR and FQNEAQ (reference sequence). CDR3 loop: CASSLVGGLDTQYF. CDR3 sequence (DNA): TGTGCCAGCAGCTTAGTAGGGGGTTTAGATACGCAGTATTTT.

This chain links TRBV6-1 with TRBJ1-1; D gene unclear. Germline V gives CDR1 MNHNS, CDR2 SASEGT. The CDR3 sequence is 12 residues long. Trimming took 7 bases from V and 4 from J, leaving 10 bases between them. The CDR3 DNA reads as TGTGCCAGCAAGTACGATATCACTGAAGCTTTCTTT. It codes for CASKYDITEAFF.

The chain carries TRBV6-5 and TRBJ2-3; 7 bases are shared with TRBD2. The CDR3 runs to 16 residues. V shed 4 bases and J 5 bases; nucleotides not matched to a gene: 12. CDR1 is MNHEY, CDR2 SVGAGI, per germline. The CDR3 protein is CASSFHGGSPLDTQYF. The CDR3 bases are TGTGCCAGCAGTTTTCATGGCGGGAGCCCTCTAGATACGCAGTATTTT.